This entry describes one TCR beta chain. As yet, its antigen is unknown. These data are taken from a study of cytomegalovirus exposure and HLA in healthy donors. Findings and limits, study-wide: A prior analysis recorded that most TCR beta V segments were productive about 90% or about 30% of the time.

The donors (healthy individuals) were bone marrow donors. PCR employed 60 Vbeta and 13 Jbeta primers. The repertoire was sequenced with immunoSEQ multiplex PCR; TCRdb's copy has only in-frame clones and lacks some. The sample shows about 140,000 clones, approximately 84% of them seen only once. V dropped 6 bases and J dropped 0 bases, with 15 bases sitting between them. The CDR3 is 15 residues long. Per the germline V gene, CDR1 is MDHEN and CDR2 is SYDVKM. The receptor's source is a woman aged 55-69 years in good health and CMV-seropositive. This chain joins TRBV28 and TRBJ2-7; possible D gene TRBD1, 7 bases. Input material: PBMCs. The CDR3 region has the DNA TGTGCCAGCAGGCCCTCAGGGGGAGGCTCCTACGAGCAGTACTTC. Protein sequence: CASRPSGGGSYEQYF.